This T cell receptor beta chain was captured in a study of blood T cells in healthy people across ages. A second PCR, run for about 6 to 12 cycles, used a sample-barcoded 5' primer plus a J-beta primer mix. Each of the cDNA molecules was tagged by a template-switch adaptor with 12 random nucleotides. From the 5' RACE reads, TCRdb called clonotypes with MiXCR, one entry per CDR3 protein. The data hold 780,000 or so distinct CDR3 sequences, with roughly 25% observed a single time. Extracted total RNA amounted to at least 5 micrograms for each sample. This clonotype was detected a few times. A further study also used this sample, focusing on T cells of mothers and their children. Turning to that study: M1S, a second-PCR primer, added sample barcodes and 2-4 random nucleotides.

Material: blood. This sequence originates from a boy between 10 and 17 years old in good health.

The CDR3 sequence: CSAQVRAETQYF. The CDR3 coding sequence is TGCAGTGCCCAGGTCCGTGCGGAGACCCAGTACTTC. The chain combines TRBV20-1 with TRBJ2-5; D is unresolved. Germline V gene lookup returns CDR1 DFQATT and CDR2 SNEGSKA (reference sequence). The V and J ends lost 6 bases and 5 bases respectively, with 13 bases between them. This CDR3 has 12 residues.